The clone carrying this TCR beta chain came up once. Its antigen is still unknown. Given a much more abundant clone one base away, this may be a read error. This sample's RNA came from whole unsorted tissue. Donors were chemotherapy-naive, newly diagnosed lung cancer surgical patients in China, August–late 2014. V trimming: 4 bases; J trimming: 7 bases; junction bases outside the gene matches: 3. Looked up from germline, CDR1 is SGHAT and CDR2 is FQNNGV. The CDR3 covers 13 residues. The library came from three nested PCR rounds adapted from ARM-PCR protocols. TCRdb independently ran MiXCR on the multiplex PCR reads; one entry per CDR3 protein. The sample lists approximately 68,000 distinct CDR3 sequences, around four fifths occurring once. The data stem from a study of tumor and adjacent non-tumor tissue in lung cancer. At the level of the study: The cohort had 12 adenocarcinoma, a couple of squamous cell and 1 small cell patients. The patients, 10 men and 5 women, were about 30 to 85 with stage I to III disease. Whole-study findings and limits: Compared with tumor, normal lung showed significantly lower TCR diversity.

V usage is TRBV11-2 and J usage is TRBJ1-4, with TRBD1 identical over 7 bases. The TCR was taken from a man aged 60 to 75 with non-small cell lung cancer. The source material was lung tumor tissue. CDR3 residues: CASSSTGSEKLFF. As DNA, the CDR3 is TGTGCCAGCAGCTCGACAGGGTCTGAAAAACTGTTTTTT.